The source of this TCR beta chain is a study of T cells in women clearing cervical HPV infection. Measured with immunoSEQ multiplex PCR; TCRdb has only the in-frame clones, and not every one. The repertoire table contains around 30,000 clones. This CDR3 region has 13 residues. In germline, CDR1 is SSHAT, CDR2 FNYEAQ (reference sequence). The ends lost 9 bases at V and 4 bases at J; junction bases unmatched: 8. On this clone itself: The CDR3 is cut off 3 residues early in the read; its end comes from the germline J gene.

V is TRBV7-7 and J is TRBJ1-1; the match to TRBD1 covers 7 bases. The TCR sequence derives from a woman between 18 and 75 years old with a cervical HPV16 infection that either progressed to CIN3+ or cleared (not recorded which). Sequencing was performed on blood buffy coat. The CDR3 region is CARGYRGLTEAFF. The sequenced CDR3 bases are TGTGCCAGAGGGTACAGGGGACTCACTGAA.